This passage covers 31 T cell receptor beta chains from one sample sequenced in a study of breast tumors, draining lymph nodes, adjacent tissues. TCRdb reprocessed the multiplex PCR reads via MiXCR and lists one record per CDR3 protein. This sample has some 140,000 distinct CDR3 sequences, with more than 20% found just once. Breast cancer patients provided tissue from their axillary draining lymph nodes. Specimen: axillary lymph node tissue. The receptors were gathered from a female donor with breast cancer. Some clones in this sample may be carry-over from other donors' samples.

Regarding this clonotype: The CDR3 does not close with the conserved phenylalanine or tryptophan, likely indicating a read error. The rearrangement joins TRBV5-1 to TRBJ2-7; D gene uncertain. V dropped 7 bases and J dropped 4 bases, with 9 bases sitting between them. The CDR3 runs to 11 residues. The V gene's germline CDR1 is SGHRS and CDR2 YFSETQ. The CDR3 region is CASHEVYEQYL. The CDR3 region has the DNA TGCGCCAGCCACGAGGTGTACGAGCAGTACCTC.

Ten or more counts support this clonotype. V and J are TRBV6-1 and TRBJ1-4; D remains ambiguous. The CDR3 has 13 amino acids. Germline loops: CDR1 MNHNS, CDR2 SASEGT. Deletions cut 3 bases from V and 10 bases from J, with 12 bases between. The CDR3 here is CASSDSGMIKLFF. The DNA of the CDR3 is TGTGCCAGCAGTGATTCGGGGATGATAAAACTGTTTTTT.

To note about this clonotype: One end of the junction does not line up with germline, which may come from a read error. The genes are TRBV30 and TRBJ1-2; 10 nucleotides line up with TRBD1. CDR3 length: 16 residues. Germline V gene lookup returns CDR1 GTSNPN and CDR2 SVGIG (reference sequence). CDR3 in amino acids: CAWGQTGGWRLDGYPF. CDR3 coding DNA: TGTGCCTGGGGCCAGACAGGGGGCTGGAGGTTAGATGGCTACCCCTTC.

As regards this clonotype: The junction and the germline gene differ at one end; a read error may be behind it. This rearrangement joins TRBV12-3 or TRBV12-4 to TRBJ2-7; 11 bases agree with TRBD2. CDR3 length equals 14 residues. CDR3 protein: CTSSGTSGAYEQYF. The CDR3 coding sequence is TGTACCAGCAGTGGGACTAGCGGAGCCTACGAGCAGTACTTC.

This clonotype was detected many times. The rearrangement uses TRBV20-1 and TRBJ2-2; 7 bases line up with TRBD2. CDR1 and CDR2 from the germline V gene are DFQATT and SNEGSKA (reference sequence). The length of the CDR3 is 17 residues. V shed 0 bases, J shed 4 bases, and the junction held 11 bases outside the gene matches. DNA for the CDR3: TGCAGTGCTAGAGAGCACTCGGGACTAAACTTCACCGGGGAGCTGTTTTTT. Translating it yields CSAREHSGLNFTGELFF.

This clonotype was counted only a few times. CDR3 coding DNA: TGTGCTCCTACCGAGTTTGTGCCATTTGATCAGCCCCAGCATTTT. Translation gives CAPTEFVPFDQPQHF. The V gene is TRBV30, the J gene TRBJ1-5; the D is unclear. The CDR3 covers 15 residues. Germline V gives CDR1 GTSNPN, CDR2 SVGIG (reference sequence).

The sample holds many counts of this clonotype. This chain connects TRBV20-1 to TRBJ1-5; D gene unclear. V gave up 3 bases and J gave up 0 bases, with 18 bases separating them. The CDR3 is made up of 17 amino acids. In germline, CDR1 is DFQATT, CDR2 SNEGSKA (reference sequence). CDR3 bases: TGCAGTGCTAGGATTAACCCTTTTTTTTATAGCAATCAGCCCCAGCATTTT. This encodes CSARINPFFYSNQPQHF.

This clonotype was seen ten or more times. The CDR3 spells CATPRGGNQPQHF. The CDR3 DNA reads TGTGCCACCCCTCGGGGGGGCAATCAGCCCCAGCATTTT. The genes are TRBV24-1 and TRBJ1-5; TRBD1 might be the D (5 bases). In germline, CDR1 is KGHDR, CDR2 SFDVKD. The CDR3 is made up of 13 amino acids. The ends were cut back, 9 bases at V and 2 bases at J, with 10 bases in the middle.

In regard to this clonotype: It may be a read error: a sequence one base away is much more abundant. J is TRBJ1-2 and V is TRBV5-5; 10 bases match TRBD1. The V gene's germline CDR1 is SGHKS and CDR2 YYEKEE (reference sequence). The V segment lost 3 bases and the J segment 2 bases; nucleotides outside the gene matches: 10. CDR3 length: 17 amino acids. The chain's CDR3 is CASSYAGTGASNYGYTF. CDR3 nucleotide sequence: TGTGCCAGCAGCTACGCCGGGACAGGGGCCTCAAACTATGGCTACACCTTC. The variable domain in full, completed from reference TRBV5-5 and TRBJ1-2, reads DAGVTQSPTHLIKTRGQQVTLRCSPISGHKSVSWYQQVLGQGPQFIFQYYEKEERGRGNFPDRFSARQFPNYSSELNVNALLLGDSALYLCASSYAGTGASNYGYTFGSGTRLTVV.

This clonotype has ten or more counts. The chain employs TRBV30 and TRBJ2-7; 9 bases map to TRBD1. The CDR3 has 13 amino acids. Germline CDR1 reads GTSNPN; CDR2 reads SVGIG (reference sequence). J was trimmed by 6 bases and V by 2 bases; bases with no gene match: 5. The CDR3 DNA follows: TGTGCCTGGAGTACGACAGGGGGAAGCGAGCAGTACTTC. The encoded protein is CAWSTTGGSEQYF.

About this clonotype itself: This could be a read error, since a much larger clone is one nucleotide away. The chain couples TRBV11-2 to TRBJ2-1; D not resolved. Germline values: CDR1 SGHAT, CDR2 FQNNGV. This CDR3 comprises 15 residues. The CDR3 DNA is TGTGACAGCAGGAGTGACTCCACCTCCTACAATGAGCAGTTCTTC. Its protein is CDSRSDSTSYNEQFF.

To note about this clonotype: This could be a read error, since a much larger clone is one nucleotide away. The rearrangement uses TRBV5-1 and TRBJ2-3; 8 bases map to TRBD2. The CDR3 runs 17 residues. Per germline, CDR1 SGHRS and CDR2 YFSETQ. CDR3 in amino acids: CACSRGSSAGVADTQYF. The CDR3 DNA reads TGCGCCTGCAGCCGGGGCTCGTCAGCGGGAGTGGCAGATACGCAGTATTTT.

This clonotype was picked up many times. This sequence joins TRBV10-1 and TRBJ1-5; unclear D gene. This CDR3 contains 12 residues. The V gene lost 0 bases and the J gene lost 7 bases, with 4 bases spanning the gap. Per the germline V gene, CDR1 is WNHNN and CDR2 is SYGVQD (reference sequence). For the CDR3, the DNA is TGCGCCAGCAGTGAGTCGAACCAGCCCCAGCATTTT. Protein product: CASSESNQPQHF.

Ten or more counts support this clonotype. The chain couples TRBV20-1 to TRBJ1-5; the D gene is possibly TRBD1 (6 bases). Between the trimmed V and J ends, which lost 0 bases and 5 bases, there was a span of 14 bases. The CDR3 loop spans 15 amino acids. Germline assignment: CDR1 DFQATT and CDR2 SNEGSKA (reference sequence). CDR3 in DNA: TGCAGTGCTAGAGATGACAGGTCGGTGTATCAGCCCCAGCATTTT. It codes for CSARDDRSVYQPQHF.

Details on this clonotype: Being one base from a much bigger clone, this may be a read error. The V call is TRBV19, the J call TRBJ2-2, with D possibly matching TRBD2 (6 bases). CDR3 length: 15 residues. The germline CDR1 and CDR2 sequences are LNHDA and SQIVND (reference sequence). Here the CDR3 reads CASSIGGTYTGELLF. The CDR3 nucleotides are TGTGCCAGTAGTATCGGCGGGACCTACACCGGGGAGCTGCTTTTT. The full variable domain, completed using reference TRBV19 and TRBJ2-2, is DGGITQSPKYLFRKEGQNVTLSCEQNLNHDAMYWYRQDPGQGLRLIYYSQIVNDFQKGDIAEGYSVSREKKESFPLTVTSAQKNPTAFYLCASSIGGTYTGELLFGEGSRLTVL.

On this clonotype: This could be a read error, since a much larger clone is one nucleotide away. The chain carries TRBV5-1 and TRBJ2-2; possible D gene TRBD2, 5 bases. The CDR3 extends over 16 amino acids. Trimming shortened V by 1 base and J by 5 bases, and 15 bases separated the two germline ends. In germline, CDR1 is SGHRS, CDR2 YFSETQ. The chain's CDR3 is CASSLWLVGVTGELFF. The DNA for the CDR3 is TGCGCCAGCAGCTTGTGGCTAGTGGGAGTAACCGGGGAGCTGTTTTTT.

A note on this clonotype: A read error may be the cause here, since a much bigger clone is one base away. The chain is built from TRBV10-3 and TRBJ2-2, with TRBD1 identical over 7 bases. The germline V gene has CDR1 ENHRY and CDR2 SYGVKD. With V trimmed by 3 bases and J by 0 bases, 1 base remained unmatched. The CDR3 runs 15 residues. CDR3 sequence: CAISEGQANTGELFF. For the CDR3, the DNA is TGTGCCATCAGTGAAGGACAGGCGAACACCGGGGAGCTGTTTTTT.

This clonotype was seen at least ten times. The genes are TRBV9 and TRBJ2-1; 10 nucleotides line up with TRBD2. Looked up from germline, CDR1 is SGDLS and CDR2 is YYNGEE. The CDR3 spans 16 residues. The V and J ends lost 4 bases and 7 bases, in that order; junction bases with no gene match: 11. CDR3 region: CASSSRGLAGVNEQFF. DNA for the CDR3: TGTGCCAGCAGCTCCAGAGGGCTAGCGGGAGTAAATGAGCAGTTCTTC.

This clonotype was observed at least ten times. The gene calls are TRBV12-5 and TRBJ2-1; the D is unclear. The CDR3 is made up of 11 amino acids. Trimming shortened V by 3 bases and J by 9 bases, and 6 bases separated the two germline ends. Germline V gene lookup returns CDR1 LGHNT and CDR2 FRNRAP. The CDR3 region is CASGFGVEQFF. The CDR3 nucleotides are TGTGCTAGTGGTTTTGGGGTTGAGCAGTTCTTC.

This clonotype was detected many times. In nucleotides, the CDR3 is TGTGCCAGCAGCTCCCTCAGACAGGGTGGGACAGATACGCAGTATTTT. It codes for CASSSLRQGGTDTQYF. The chain combines TRBV7-6 with TRBJ2-3; TRBD1 matches 7 bases. Germline values: CDR1 SGHVS, CDR2 FNYEAQ. The CDR3 runs 16 residues. After removal of 4 bases from V and 3 bases from J, the junction contained 10 bases not matched to a gene. The variable domain in full, with the rest retrieved from reference TRBV7-6 and TRBJ2-3, is GAGVSQSPRYKVTKRGQDVALRCDPISGHVSLYWYRQALGQGPEFLTYFNYEAQQDKSGLPNDRFSAERPEGSISTLTIQRTEQRDSAMYRCASSSLRQGGTDTQYFGPGTRLTVL.

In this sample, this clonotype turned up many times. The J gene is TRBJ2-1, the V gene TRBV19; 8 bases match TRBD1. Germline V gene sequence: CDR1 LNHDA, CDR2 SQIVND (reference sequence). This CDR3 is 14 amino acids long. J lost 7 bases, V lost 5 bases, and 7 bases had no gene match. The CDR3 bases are TGTGCCAGTAGTCCCCGGACAGGGACGAATGAGCAGTTCTTC. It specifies CASSPRTGTNEQFF.

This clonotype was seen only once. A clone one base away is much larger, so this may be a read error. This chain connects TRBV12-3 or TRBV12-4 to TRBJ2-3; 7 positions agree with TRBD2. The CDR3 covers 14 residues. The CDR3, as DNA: TGTGCCAGCAGTCCCCTTGGGGGGGGAGATGCGCAGTATTTT. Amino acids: CASSPLGGGDAQYF.

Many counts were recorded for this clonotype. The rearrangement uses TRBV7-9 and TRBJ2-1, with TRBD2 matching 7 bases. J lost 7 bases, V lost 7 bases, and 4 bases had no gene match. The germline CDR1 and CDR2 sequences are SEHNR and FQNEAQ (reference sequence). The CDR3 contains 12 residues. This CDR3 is CASTRGENEQFF. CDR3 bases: TGTGCCAGCACCCGGGGGGAGAATGAGCAGTTCTTC.

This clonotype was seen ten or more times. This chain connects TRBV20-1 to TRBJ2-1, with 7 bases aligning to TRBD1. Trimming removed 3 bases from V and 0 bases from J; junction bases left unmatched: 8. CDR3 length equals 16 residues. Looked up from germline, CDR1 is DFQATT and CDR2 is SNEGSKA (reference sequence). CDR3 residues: CSASFPDRVSYNEQFF. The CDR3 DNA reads TGCAGTGCTAGTTTCCCAGACAGGGTCTCCTACAATGAGCAGTTCTTC.

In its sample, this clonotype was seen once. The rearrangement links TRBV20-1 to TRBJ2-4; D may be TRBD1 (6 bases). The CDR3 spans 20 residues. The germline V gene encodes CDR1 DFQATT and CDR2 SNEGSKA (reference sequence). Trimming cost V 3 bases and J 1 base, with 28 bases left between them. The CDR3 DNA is TGCAGTGCTAGTTTTGGGGGCAGAGGGCCAGGACGTTTTGCCAAAAACATTCAGTACTTC. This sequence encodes CSASFGGRGPGRFAKNIQYF.

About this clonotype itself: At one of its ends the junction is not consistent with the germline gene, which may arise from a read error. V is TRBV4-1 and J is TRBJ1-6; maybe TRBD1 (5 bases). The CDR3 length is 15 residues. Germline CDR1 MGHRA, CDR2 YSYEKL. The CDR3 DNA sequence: TGCGCCGGCAGTCGAGGGGACCGGTATAATTCACCCCTCCACTTT. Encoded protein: CAGSRGDRYNSPLHF.

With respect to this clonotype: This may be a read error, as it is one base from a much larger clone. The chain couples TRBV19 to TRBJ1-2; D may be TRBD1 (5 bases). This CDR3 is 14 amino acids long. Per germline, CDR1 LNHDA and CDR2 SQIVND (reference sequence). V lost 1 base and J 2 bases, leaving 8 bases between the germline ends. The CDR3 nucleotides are TGTGCCAGTAGTATAGGGCCAGGGAACTATGGCTACACCTTC. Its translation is CASSIGPGNYGYTF.

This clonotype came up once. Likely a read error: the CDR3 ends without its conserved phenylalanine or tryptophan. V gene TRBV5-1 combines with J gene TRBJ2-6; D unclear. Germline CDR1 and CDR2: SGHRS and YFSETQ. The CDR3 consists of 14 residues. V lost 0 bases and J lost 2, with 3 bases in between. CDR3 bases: TGCGCCAGCAGCTTGGACCCTGGGGCCAACGTCCTGACTTCC. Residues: CASSLDPGANVLTS.

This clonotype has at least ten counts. The CDR3 loop reads CATSDLRDRGGETQYF. CDR3 bases: TGTGCCACCAGTGATTTGCGGGACAGGGGGGGAGAGACCCAGTACTTC. This rearrangement joins TRBV24-1 to TRBJ2-5, with 11 bases matching TRBD1. With V trimmed by 0 bases and J by 4 bases, 3 bases remained unmatched. Per germline, CDR1 KGHDR and CDR2 SFDVKD. This CDR3 contains 16 residues.

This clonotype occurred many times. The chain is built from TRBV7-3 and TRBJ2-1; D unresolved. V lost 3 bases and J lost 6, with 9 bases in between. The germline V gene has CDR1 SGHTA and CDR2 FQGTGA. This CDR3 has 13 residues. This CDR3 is CASSFHTGNEQFF. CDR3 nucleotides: TGTGCCAGCAGCTTCCATACGGGCAATGAGCAGTTCTTC.

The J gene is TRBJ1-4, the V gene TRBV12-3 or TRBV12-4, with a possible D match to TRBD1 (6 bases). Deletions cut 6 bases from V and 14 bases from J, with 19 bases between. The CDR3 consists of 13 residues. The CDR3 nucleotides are TGTGCCAGCAGCCTATCTCGGCAGGGGCGGCTGTTTTTT. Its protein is CASSLSRQGRLFF.